This note documents a single T cell receptor beta chain sequence. The CDR3 has 15 amino acids. The germline V gene encodes CDR1 MNHEY and CDR2 SMNVEV (reference sequence). Trimming stripped 4 bases from V and 0 bases from J, with 10 bases between. This sample was taken from a study of shared clonotypes between healthy human individuals. Profiled with immunoSEQ multiplex PCR; TCRdb holds only in-frame clones, not every one. The sample records approximately 2,300,000 clones, less than 95% being singletons. The specimen was naive CD4+ T cells from PBMCs. Subset reported: CD45RA+ positively selected. This chain uses TRBV27 with TRBJ1-3; D call uncertain. The TCR originated in a man younger than 35 in good health. Some clones in this sample may be carry-over from other donors' samples. Here the CDR3 reads CASSWRAASGNTIYF. CDR3 nucleotide sequence: TGTGCCAGCAGTTGGCGGGCAGCCTCTGGAAACACCATATATTTT.